The 7 T cell receptor beta chains below all came from one sample that was sequenced in a study of T cell repertoires in cytomegalovirus infection. MiXCR was run by TCRdb on the reads, yielding one entry per CDR3 protein. The sample lists some 920,000 distinct CDR3 sequences, roughly 30% occurring once. No cognate antigen is known for these TCRs. The specimen was cultured CD8+ T cells from PBMCs, collected from culture after CMV antigen stimulation. The receptors were sampled from a human donor in good health (CMV status not recorded). Some clones in this sample may be carry-over from other donors' samples.

The rearrangement joins TRBV14 to TRBJ1-2; D is ambiguous. This CDR3 is built from 14 residues. Per the germline V gene, CDR1 is SGHDN and CDR2 is FVKESK. The ends were cut back, 0 bases at V and 5 bases at J, with 10 bases in the middle. This CDR3 reads CASSQEPGSYGYTF. For the CDR3, the DNA is TGTGCCAGCAGCCAAGAGCCGGGCTCTTATGGCTACACCTTC.

Comments on this clonotype: This sequence may be a read error, since a much larger clone differs from it by one base. The CDR3 loop reads CASSAPGACYEQYF. CDR3 DNA sequence: TGTGCCAGCAGCGCCCCGGGCGCTTGCTACGAGCAGTACTTC. The rearrangement uses TRBV7-8 and TRBJ2-7; D unclear. Germline assignment: CDR1 SGHVS and CDR2 FQNEAQ. There are 14 residues in the CDR3. Trimming pared 5 bases from V and 3 bases from J, leaving 14 bases between.

The chain uses TRBV7-9 and TRBJ1-2; D remains ambiguous. Germline V gene sequence: CDR1 SEHNR, CDR2 FQNEAQ (reference sequence). The CDR3 spans 13 residues. V gave up 3 bases and J gave up 6 bases, with 11 bases separating them. For the CDR3, the DNA is TGTGCCAGCAGCTTTTCAGATCGGGATGGCTACACCTTC. As protein: CASSFSDRDGYTF.

The chain recombines TRBV2 with TRBJ2-5; D ambiguous. The CDR3 spans 11 residues. V shed 6 bases and J shed 5 bases, with 7 bases lying between them. CDR1 is SNHLY and CDR2 is FYNNEI in the germline V gene. The CDR3 here is CASRIAETQYF. The CDR3 nucleotides are TGTGCCAGCAGGATCGCGGAGACCCAGTACTTC.

V usage is TRBV20-1 and J usage is TRBJ2-7, with D maybe TRBD1 (6 bases). V was pared by 0 bases and J by 3 bases, with 21 bases between. CDR1 is DFQATT and CDR2 is SNEGSKA in the germline V gene (reference sequence). There are 17 residues in the CDR3. The CDR3 loop reads CSARDGGTGPRVYEQYV. The CDR3 nucleotides are TGCAGTGCTAGAGATGGGGGCACAGGGCCTCGGGTCTACGAGCAGTACGTC.

This clonotype was counted between two and nine times. V is TRBV27 and J is TRBJ2-7, with D possibly being TRBD1 (6 bases). Germline V gene sequence: CDR1 MNHEY, CDR2 SMNVEV (reference sequence). The CDR3 has 15 amino acids. V was pared by 0 bases and J by 4 bases, with 13 bases between. CDR3 bases: TGTGCCAGCAGTTTATCCTATGGACAGTCATACGAGCAGTACTTC. Its translation: CASSLSYGQSYEQYF.

V is TRBV9 and J is TRBJ2-2, with 7 bases fitting TRBD2. Germline CDR1 and CDR2: SGDLS and YYNGEE. The CDR3 has 17 amino acids. J gave up 3 bases and V 1 base, and 9 bases lay outside the gene matches. DNA for the CDR3: TGTGCCAGCAGCGTATGCGAGCGGGGAGCCTACACCGGGGAGCTGTTTTTT. This sequence encodes CASSVCERGAYTGELFF.